Below, 23 T cell receptor beta chains from the same sample are listed, as sequenced in a study of patients and donors after allogeneic stem cell transplantation. TCRdb recomputed calls from the RT-PCR reads with MiXCR, one row per CDR3 protein. The repertoire holds about 400,000 distinct CDR3 sequences, approximately 16% seen once, with around 7.2% in the top ten. The material sequenced was blood, either unsorted or a sorted T cell fraction (not recorded which). Receptors originate from a human donor who was either an allogeneic HSCT recipient or a stem cell or donor lymphocyte infusion donor (not recorded which). It is not recorded whose cells these are; they may come from a transplant donor.

The chain is built from TRBV6-2 or TRBV6-3 and TRBJ2-7, with D unresolved. The CDR3 has 14 residues. The V end lost 2 bases, the J end lost 0 bases, and 8 bases lay between the germline ends. CDR1 is MNHEY and CDR2 is SVGEGT in the germline V gene. Here the CDR3 reads CASSYGPGSYEQYF. In nucleotides, the CDR3 is TGTGCCAGCAGTTACGGACCGGGCTCCTACGAGCAGTACTTC.

The CDR3 protein is CASSPRGSRSSYNEQFF. The CDR3 nucleotides read TGTGCCAGCAGCCCTCGGGGGAGCCGGAGCTCCTACAATGAGCAGTTCTTC. This sequence joins TRBV3-1 and TRBJ2-1, with D maybe TRBD2 (6 bases). CDR3 length equals 17 residues. Germline CDR1 is LGHDT and CDR2 is YNNKEL (reference sequence). V gave up 4 bases and J gave up 0 bases, with 16 bases separating them.

The rearrangement joins TRBV4-1 to TRBJ2-5, with D maybe TRBD2 (7 bases). The ends were cut back, 0 bases at V and 5 bases at J, with 13 bases in the middle. The length of the CDR3 is 15 residues. CDR1 MGHRA and CDR2 YSYEKL come from the germline V gene. The chain's CDR3 is CASSQERGRPETQYF. The CDR3 region has the DNA TGCGCCAGCAGCCAAGAGCGGGGGCGTCCGGAGACCCAGTACTTC.

The rearrangement joins TRBV5-1 to TRBJ2-3, with 13 nucleotides matching TRBD2. CDR3 length equals 15 residues. Germline CDR1 and CDR2: SGHRS and YFSETQ. The junction had 3 bases not matched to a gene; V was cut back by 4 bases and J by 4 bases. The chain's CDR3 is CASSAGLAGADTQYF. CDR3 sequence (DNA): TGCGCCAGCAGCGCCGGACTAGCGGGAGCAGATACGCAGTATTTT.

This clonotype was seen a few times. The J gene is TRBJ2-3, the V gene TRBV4-3, with D unresolved. The CDR3 runs to 16 residues. Germline V gene lookup returns CDR1 LGHNA and CDR2 YSLEER. The V end was cut by 4 bases, the J end by 2 bases, with 16 bases between. For the CDR3, the DNA is TGCGCCAGCAGCCCCAGACCTCCTCCACTCACAGATACGCAGTATTTT. Amino acid sequence: CASSPRPPPLTDTQYF.

This clonotype was seen ten or more times. This chain uses TRBV10-3 with TRBJ1-1; 8 bases map to TRBD1. Germline CDR1 reads ENHRY; CDR2 reads SYGVKD. CDR3 size: 15 residues. V gave up 2 bases and J gave up 2 bases; unmatched junction bases: 4. This CDR3 reads CAISEDRGINTEAFF. CDR3 coding DNA: TGTGCCATCAGTGAGGACAGGGGAATAAACACTGAAGCTTTCTTT.

Only a few counts were recorded for this clonotype. This chain connects TRBV20-1 to TRBJ2-6; 10 nucleotides line up with TRBD2. With V trimmed by 6 bases and J by 0 bases, 8 bases remained unmatched. This CDR3 spans 17 amino acids. Germline V gene sequence: CDR1 DFQATT, CDR2 SNEGSKA (reference sequence). DNA for the CDR3: TGCAGTGCCCCCCACCGGACTAGCGGCTCTGGGGCCAACGTCCTGACTTTC. Translation gives CSAPHRTSGSGANVLTF.

This clonotype was seen repeatedly, ten times or more. The rearrangement uses TRBV20-1 and TRBJ2-3; 7 positions agree with TRBD2. J was trimmed by 3 bases and V by 1 base; bases with no gene match: 7. This CDR3 contains 15 residues. The germline gives CDR1 DFQATT, CDR2 SNEGSKA (reference sequence). CDR3: CSARVLAGRTDTQYF. The CDR3 DNA sequence: TGCAGTGCTAGAGTGTTAGCGGGTCGAACAGATACGCAGTATTTT.

V is TRBV7-7 and J is TRBJ2-5, with D unresolved. Germline V CDR1 and CDR2: SSHAT, FNYEAQ (reference sequence). The CDR3 is 14 amino acids. V shed 2 bases and J shed 5 bases, with 12 bases lying between them. In nucleotides, the CDR3 is TGTGCCAGCAGCTTAAATAACGGGCTGGAGACCCAGTACTTC. It codes for CASSLNNGLETQYF.

The chain has TRBV2 and TRBJ1-3, with D uncertain. Germline CDR1 is SNHLY and CDR2 is FYNNEI. The ends were cut back, 2 bases at V and 4 bases at J, with 9 bases in the middle. This CDR3 is built from 14 residues. The CDR3 region is CASSERVVGNTIYF. CDR3 coding DNA: TGTGCCAGCAGTGAACGGGTGGTGGGAAACACCATATATTTT.

The chain employs TRBV7-2 and TRBJ1-5, with 8 bases lining up with TRBD1. The V segment lost 3 bases and the J segment 8 bases; nucleotides outside the gene matches: 6. Germline assignment: CDR1 SGHTA and CDR2 FQGNSA. This CDR3 region has 14 residues. As DNA, the CDR3 is TGTGCCAGCAGCTTGGGTCAGGGGGCGAAGCCCCAGCATTTT. This translates into CASSLGQGAKPQHF. The whole variable domain, remainder taken from reference TRBV7-2 and TRBJ1-5, is GAGVSQSPSNKVTEKGKDVELRCDPISGHTALYWYRQSLGQGLEFLIYFQGNSAPDKSGLPSDRFSAERTGGSVSTLTIQRTQQEDSAVYLCASSLGQGAKPQHFGDGTRLSIL.

This clonotype was observed a few times. The chain is built from TRBV19 and TRBJ1-1; tentatively, D is TRBD1 (6 bases). The CDR3 extends over 14 amino acids. Germline CDR1 and CDR2: LNHDA and SQIVND (reference sequence). V lost 3 bases and J 4 bases, leaving 12 bases between the germline ends. The CDR3 is CASSMGADSTEAFF. The CDR3 DNA follows: TGTGCCAGTAGTATGGGGGCAGACTCCACTGAAGCTTTCTTT.

The V gene is TRBV7-9, the J gene TRBJ2-5; D remains unclear. This CDR3 contains 13 residues. V was trimmed by 5 bases and J by 2 bases, leaving 9 bases between them. Germline V lookup: CDR1 SEHNR, CDR2 FQNEAQ (reference sequence). The CDR3 bases are TGTGCCAGCAGCGCCAGGAGACAAGAGACCCAGTACTTC. This sequence encodes CASSARRQETQYF.

This clonotype has a handful of counts. V usage is TRBV5-5 and J usage is TRBJ2-2, with D maybe TRBD2 (6 bases). The CDR3 is made up of 16 amino acids. V was pared by 6 bases and J by 1 base, with 16 bases between. Per the germline V gene, CDR1 is SGHKS and CDR2 is YYEKEE (reference sequence). The CDR3 sequence: CASTFRGTRNTGELFF. CDR3 in DNA: TGTGCCAGCACCTTTCGGGGGACCAGGAACACCGGGGAGCTGTTTTTT.

This sequence joins TRBV12-5 and TRBJ2-7, with a tentative D call TRBD2 (5 bases). This CDR3 comprises 17 residues. The ends were cut back, 0 bases at V and 1 base at J, with 16 bases in the middle. Germline V CDR1 and CDR2: LGHNT, FRNRAP. The CDR3 loop reads CASGLVLRSALSYEQYF. In nucleotides, the CDR3 is TGTGCTAGTGGTTTGGTACTGCGTAGCGCCCTATCCTACGAGCAGTACTTC.

The genes are TRBV5-4 and TRBJ2-5; 13 bases match TRBD2. Germline-derived CDR1 and CDR2 are SGHNT and YYREEE (reference sequence). Unmatched junction bases numbered 10, after V lost 3 bases and J lost 5 bases. The CDR3 is 17 amino acids. The CDR3 sequence is CASSSTRGLAGRETQYF. The DNA of the CDR3 is TGTGCCAGCAGCTCCACTAGGGGACTAGCGGGACGGGAGACCCAGTACTTC.

The chain employs TRBV20-1 and TRBJ1-1; 9 positions agree with TRBD1. This CDR3 has 15 residues. Germline lookup yields CDR1 DFQATT and CDR2 SNEGSKA (reference sequence). With V trimmed by 5 bases and J by 0 bases, 7 bases remained unmatched. Written as DNA, the CDR3 is TGCAGTGCTCGACAGGGGGAGAGAATGAACACTGAAGCTTTCTTT. Protein sequence: CSARQGERMNTEAFF.

This clonotype was observed a handful of times. The chain joins TRBV6-5 to TRBJ1-4; the match to TRBD1 covers 8 bases. The CDR3 runs 15 residues. Trimming took 4 bases from V and 5 from J; bases not matched to a gene: 6. Per germline, CDR1 MNHEY and CDR2 SVGAGI. The CDR3 DNA sequence: TGTGCCAGCAGTTCCAACAGGGGGAGAAATGAAAAACTGTTTTTT. Protein: CASSSNRGRNEKLFF.

V is TRBV27 and J is TRBJ1-2; D not resolved. Germline CDR1 and CDR2: MNHEY and SMNVEV (reference sequence). CDR3 length: 15 amino acids. The V end was cut by 3 bases, the J end by 0 bases, with 11 bases between. DNA of the CDR3: TGTGCCAGCAGTTTTTCGCGATCAGCTAACTATGGCTACACCTTC. It is translated as CASSFSRSANYGYTF.

This CDR3 reads CASSLGAETSGLQETQYF. The CDR3, as DNA: TGTGCCAGCAGTTTAGGCGCCGAGACTAGCGGCCTCCAAGAGACCCAGTACTTC. The chain employs TRBV12-3 or TRBV12-4 and TRBJ2-5, with 9 nucleotides matching TRBD2. The CDR3 covers 18 residues. Germline trimming cut 1 base from V and 1 base from J; bases unmatched to any gene: 10.

This clonotype was found many times. This sequence joins TRBV24-1 and TRBJ2-1; TRBD2 matches 8 bases. Germline V gene data show CDR1 as KGHDR and CDR2 as SFDVKD. V shed 3 bases, J shed 2 bases, and the junction held 5 bases outside the gene matches. This CDR3 is 16 amino acids long. The chain's CDR3 is CATSDLSGITYNEQFF. Here the CDR3 DNA reads TGTGCCACCAGTGATCTTAGCGGGATTACCTACAATGAGCAGTTCTTC.

This clonotype was seen a handful of times. V is TRBV7-9 and J is TRBJ1-1, with 7 bases aligning to TRBD1. The germline CDR1 and CDR2 sequences are SEHNR and FQNEAQ (reference sequence). This CDR3 region has 15 residues. The trim removed 0 bases at V and 4 bases at J, leaving 5 bases unmatched. The CDR3 DNA reads as TGTGCCAGCAGCTTAGCCCCAGGACAGGCCACTGAAGCTTTCTTT. Its protein product is CASSLAPGQATEAFF.

This sequence joins TRBV5-1 and TRBJ1-6; weak D call: TRBD1 (6 bases). This CDR3 comprises 14 residues. V was clipped by 0 bases and J by 9 bases, with 10 bases between them. CDR1 is SGHRS, CDR2 YFSETQ, per germline. CDR3 DNA sequence: TGCGCCAGCAGCTTGGTCGGACAGACTTCACCCCTCCACTTT. Translating gives CASSLVGQTSPLHF.